The 26 T cell receptor beta chains in this list originate from one sample, sequenced in a study of blood T cell repertoires in COVID-19. Clones were read by immunoSEQ multiplex PCR, and TCRdb kept only the in-frame ones, dropping some. Of about 130,000 clones listed, 70% to 90% are singletons. The sequenced sample consisted of peripheral blood. The receptors were sampled from a woman aged 50 to 60 who had recovered from COVID-19.

This clone occurred once. V usage is TRBV4-1 and J usage is TRBJ2-2, with D perhaps TRBD2 (7 bases). CDR3 length: 15 amino acids. The germline V gene has CDR1 MGHRA and CDR2 YSYEKL. Trimming stripped 3 bases from V and 7 bases from J, with 15 bases between. CDR3 in DNA: TGCGCCAGCAGCCACCCCGGGGGGCGAAGCGGGGAGCTGTTTTTT. As protein: CASSHPGGRSGELFF.

J is TRBJ1-4 and V is TRBV19; 7 nucleotides line up with TRBD1. The V gene end was trimmed by 5 bases and the J gene end by 3 bases; junction bases not matched to a gene: 6. The V gene's germline CDR1 is LNHDA and CDR2 SQIVND (reference sequence). The CDR3 is 15 amino acids. CDR3 DNA sequence: TGTGCCAGTAGTGCAGGGGGTTCTGCTAATGAAAAACTGTTTTTT. Translating it yields CASSAGGSANEKLFF.

The chain carries TRBV29-1 and TRBJ1-2, with 10 bases identical to TRBD1. Germline V lookup: CDR1 SQVTM, CDR2 ANQGSEA. The CDR3 sequence is 14 residues long. Trimming took 6 bases from V and 4 from J; bases not matched to a gene: 8. Here the CDR3 reads CSVRQGAYSYGYTF. The CDR3, as DNA: TGCAGCGTGAGACAGGGGGCGTACTCCTATGGCTACACCTTC.

The CDR3 DNA is TGTGCCAGTAGTATGATGGCAGGGAATCAGCCCCAGCATTTT. It is translated as CASSMMAGNQPQHF. The chain links TRBV19 to TRBJ1-5, with D perhaps matching TRBD1 (5 bases). CDR1 and CDR2 (germline): LNHDA, SQIVND (reference sequence). This CDR3 has 14 residues. Trimming cost V 3 bases and J 4 bases, with 10 bases left between them.

The chain is built from TRBV7-2 and TRBJ1-3, with TRBD1 as a possible D gene (5 bases). Trimming cost V 4 bases and J 0 bases, with 19 bases left between them. The CDR3 spans 18 residues. Germline CDR1 and CDR2: SGHTA and FQGNSA. This CDR3 is CASSSNPGVQASGNTIYF. In DNA, the CDR3 is TGTGCCAGCAGCTCCAACCCGGGGGTGCAGGCCTCTGGAAACACCATATATTTT. The full variable domain, completed using reference TRBV7-2 and TRBJ1-3, is GAGVSQSPSNKVTEKGKDVELRCDPISGHTALYWYRQSLGQGLEFLIYFQGNSAPDKSGLPSDRFSAERTGGSVSTLTIQRTQQEDSAVYLCASSSNPGVQASGNTIYFGEGSWLTVV.

This chain uses TRBV3-1 (or the pseudogene TRBV3-2) with TRBJ1-1, with 8 positions matching TRBD1. The CDR3 has 15 residues. Trimming took 4 bases from V and 4 from J; bases not matched to a gene: 8. CDR1 is LGHDT and CDR2 is YNNKEL in the germline V gene (reference sequence). CDR3 region: CASSRTTGGLTEAFF. CDR3 in DNA: TGTGCCAGCAGCCGGACTACAGGGGGGCTCACTGAAGCTTTCTTT.

The rearrangement joins TRBV19 to TRBJ1-2, with 8 bases matching TRBD1. Germline V CDR1 and CDR2: LNHDA, SQIVND (reference sequence). With V trimmed by 5 bases and J by 6 bases, 5 bases remained unmatched. The CDR3 length is 13 residues. CDR3 nucleotide sequence: TGTGCCAGTAGTTTAGGACAGGGCAATGGCTACACCTTC. Amino acids: CASSLGQGNGYTF.

This chain connects TRBV5-6 to TRBJ2-3; 8 bases align to TRBD2. V was clipped by 0 bases and J by 8 bases; unmatched bases: 11. Germline values: CDR1 SGHDT, CDR2 YYEEEE. The CDR3 is made up of 16 amino acids. The DNA for the CDR3 is TGTGCCAGCAGCTTGGTGGCGGGGGGACCTTCGGGTACGCAGTATTTT. It translates to CASSLVAGGPSGTQYF.

This chain links TRBV6-5 with TRBJ1-2, with TRBD1 as a possible D gene (5 bases). The CDR3 length is 14 residues. The V end was cut by 2 bases, the J end by 1 base, with 8 bases between. CDR1 MNHEY and CDR2 SVGAGI come from the germline V gene. CDR3 in DNA: TGTGCCAGCAGTTACGGGGCAGATAACTATGGCTACACCTTC. Translating it yields CASSYGADNYGYTF.

The chain carries TRBV12-3 or TRBV12-4 and TRBJ2-5; possibly TRBD1 for D (7 bases). CDR3 length: 13 residues. With 6 bases removed from V and 7 bases from J, the gap between germline ends came to 15 bases. DNA for the CDR3: TGTGCCAGCAGGCTGGCAGGGGGAGGGACCCAGTACTTC. It is translated as CASRLAGGGTQYF.

In this sample, this clone turned up once. This rearrangement joins TRBV2 to TRBJ2-1; D ambiguous. V was cut by 0 bases and J by 7 bases, with 7 bases left in between. The length of the CDR3 is 13 residues. From germline, CDR1 is SNHLY and CDR2 FYNNEI. This CDR3 is CASSEAPGNEQFF. The CDR3 DNA follows: TGTGCCAGCAGTGAAGCGCCCGGGAATGAGCAGTTCTTC.

This chain connects TRBV10-3 to TRBJ2-1; D is ambiguous. This CDR3 is 11 amino acids long. Germline loops: CDR1 ENHRY, CDR2 SYGVKD. V was cut by 7 bases and J by 5 bases, with 6 bases left in between. As DNA, the CDR3 is TGTGCCATCAATACTAACAATGAGCAGTTCTTC. Encoded protein: CAINTNNEQFF.

The chain employs TRBV20-1 and TRBJ1-2, with 9 bases fitting TRBD1. The CDR3 has 15 residues. Germline trimming cut 3 bases from V and 8 bases from J; bases unmatched to any gene: 13. CDR1 and CDR2 from the germline V gene are DFQATT and SNEGSKA (reference sequence). This CDR3 is CSASLTGTGRTGYTF. In DNA form, the CDR3 reads TGCAGTGCTAGTTTGACCGGGACAGGGCGTACCGGCTACACCTTC.

The chain combines TRBV6-6 with TRBJ1-3; 7 bases match TRBD1. CDR1 is MNHNY, CDR2 SVGAGI, per germline (reference sequence). The CDR3 extends over 15 amino acids. Trimming took 7 bases from V and 4 from J; bases not matched to a gene: 10. DNA of the CDR3: TGTGCCAGCACCGTCAACGACAGGGAGGGAAACACCATATATTTT. Residues: CASTVNDREGNTIYF.

V gene TRBV6-1 combines with J gene TRBJ2-1, with D perhaps matching TRBD1 (6 bases). CDR3 size: 14 residues. The V gene's germline CDR1 is MNHNS and CDR2 SASEGT. V lost 2 bases to trimming and J lost 6 bases, with 11 bases between them. The CDR3: CASSERSRGNEQFF. In DNA form, the CDR3 reads TGTGCCAGCAGTGAAAGGAGCAGGGGCAATGAGCAGTTCTTC.

Points on this clone: A much larger clone sits a single nucleotide away, making a read error possible. The chain is built from TRBV2 and TRBJ1-1; 8 nucleotides align to TRBD1. From germline, CDR1 is SNHLY and CDR2 FYNNEI. The CDR3 is made up of 13 amino acids. J lost 4 bases, V lost 5 bases, and 3 bases had no gene match. CDR3 sequence (DNA): TGTGCCAGCAGTCGACAGGGGAGCACTGAAGCTTTCTTT. Its translation: CASSRQGSTEAFF.

CDR3 sequence (DNA): TGTGCCAGCAGGACAGGGGGGAGGGAGACCCAGTACTTC. It is translated as CASRTGGRETQYF. The chain has TRBV6-5 and TRBJ2-5; 9 nucleotides align to TRBD1. CDR3 length equals 13 residues. The J segment lost 5 bases and the V segment lost 6 bases, leaving 4 bases of the junction unmatched. CDR1 and CDR2 from the germline V gene are MNHEY and SVGAGI.

J is TRBJ2-5 and V is TRBV5-1; D remains unclear. CDR3 length equals 15 residues. Per germline, CDR1 SGHRS and CDR2 YFSETQ. V gave up 1 base and J gave up 2 bases, with 12 bases separating them. CDR3 in amino acids: CASSLSFTLQETQYF. The CDR3 DNA follows: TGCGCCAGCAGCTTGAGTTTTACACTACAAGAGACCCAGTACTTC.

The CDR3 here is CASSLGVFLAGGHSSTDTQYF. CDR3 sequence (DNA): TGCGCCAGCAGCTTGGGGGTGTTTCTAGCGGGAGGACACTCTAGCACAGATACGCAGTATTTT. V and J are TRBV5-1 and TRBJ2-3, with 11 bases aligning to TRBD2. The CDR3 is 21 residues long. Germline CDR1 and CDR2: SGHRS and YFSETQ. The trim removed 0 bases at V and 0 bases at J, leaving 15 bases unmatched.

J is TRBJ2-1 and V is TRBV11-3; 10 positions agree with TRBD1. Germline trimming cut 2 bases from V and 2 bases from J; bases unmatched to any gene: 6. Germline CDR1 and CDR2: SGHNT and YENEEA. The CDR3 covers 17 residues. The CDR3 sequence is CASSLYATGGAYNEQFF. The CDR3 DNA sequence: TGTGCCAGCAGCTTATATGCGACAGGGGGCGCCTACAATGAGCAGTTCTTC. Together with reference TRBV11-3 and TRBJ2-1, the CDR3 gives the full variable domain: EAGVVQSPRYKIIEKKQPVAFWCNPISGHNTLYWYLQNLGQGPELLIRYENEEAVDDSQLPKDRFSAERLKGVDSTLKIQPAELGDSAVYLCASSLYATGGAYNEQFFGPGTRLTVL.

This chain links TRBV7-3 with TRBJ2-7; a possible D gene is TRBD2 (6 bases). CDR3 length equals 14 residues. The V end lost 5 bases, the J end lost 2 bases, and 13 bases lay between the germline ends. Looked up from germline, CDR1 is SGHTA and CDR2 is FQGTGA. CDR3 nucleotide sequence: TGTGCCAGCAGCGCCACCGGGGGTACCTACGAGCAGTACTTC. The encoded protein is CASSATGGTYEQYF.

CDR3 residues: CASSGGGTGKNIQYF. The CDR3, as DNA: TGTGCCAGCAGCGGAGGAGGGACGGGCAAAAACATTCAGTACTTC. This rearrangement joins TRBV5-4 to TRBJ2-4, with D maybe TRBD2 (6 bases). The germline V and J ends were trimmed by 4 bases and 3 bases, with 14 bases remaining between them. Germline V gives CDR1 SGHNT, CDR2 YYREEE (reference sequence). This CDR3 has 15 amino acids.

This chain uses TRBV19 with TRBJ1-1, with D maybe TRBD1 (6 bases). The CDR3 has 13 amino acids. Germline lookup yields CDR1 LNHDA and CDR2 SQIVND (reference sequence). V was trimmed by 9 bases and J by 4 bases, leaving 15 bases between them. The CDR3: CASTPGHSTEAFF. For the CDR3, the DNA is TGTGCCAGCACTCCGGGACACTCCACTGAAGCTTTCTTT. The full variable domain, rest sourced from reference TRBV19 and TRBJ1-1, is DGGITQSPKYLFRKEGQNVTLSCEQNLNHDAMYWYRQDPGQGLRLIYYSQIVNDFQKGDIAEGYSVSREKKESFPLTVTSAQKNPTAFYLCASTPGHSTEAFFGQGTRLTVV.

J is TRBJ1-1 and V is TRBV19; D is unresolved. Germline V gene sequence: CDR1 LNHDA, CDR2 SQIVND (reference sequence). The CDR3 has 13 residues. Between the trimmed V and J ends, which lost 6 bases and 5 bases, there was a span of 13 bases. Written as DNA, the CDR3 is TGTGCCAGTAGCCCCCGGCGGAATACTGAAGCTTTCTTT. Translated: CASSPRRNTEAFF.

This clone was detected only once. This rearrangement joins TRBV4-1 to TRBJ2-1; 9 nucleotides align to TRBD2. CDR3 length: 16 residues. V lost 3 bases to trimming and J lost 9 bases; unmatched junction nucleotides: 12. CDR1 MGHRA and CDR2 YSYEKL come from the germline V gene. CDR3 sequence: CASSHSRGGAVGEQFF. CDR3 nucleotides: TGCGCCAGCAGCCACAGCCGCGGGGGGGCCGTGGGTGAGCAGTTCTTC.

The chain is built from TRBV6-5 and TRBJ2-7; D is possibly TRBD1 (6 bases). The CDR3 loop spans 13 amino acids. In germline, CDR1 is MNHEY, CDR2 SVGAGI. The V end lost 7 bases, the J end lost 0 bases, and 10 bases lay between the germline ends. The CDR3 DNA reads TGTGCCAGCACACAGGGCAACTCCTACGAGCAGTACTTC. This gives the protein CASTQGNSYEQYF.